Listed below are T cell receptor beta chains from one sample, sequenced in a study of cytomegalovirus exposure and HLA in healthy donors. Sequencing was performed with immunoSEQ multiplex PCR; in TCRdb, only in-frame clones are kept and a portion is missing. The repertoire holds about 140,000 clones, with almost 85% as singletons. The sequencing input was PBMCs. Receptor source: a man under 40 in good health and CMV-seropositive. Both conserved end residues are part of each CDR3. D genes are given only for firm matches. The size entry is marked missing in some rows and otherwise reads once, few, many or a size class.

v_call	j_call	d_call	clone_size	cdr3_aa	cdr3_nt
TRBV7-3	TRBJ2-1	-	-	CASSLTGWEPAGEQFF	TGTGCCAGCAGCTTAACCGGTTGGGAGCCCGCGGGAGAGCAGTTCTTC
TRBV7-3	TRBJ2-1	TRBD2	-	CASSLGTRGSNEQFF	TGTGCCAGCAGCTTAGGGACTAGGGGGAGCAATGAGCAGTTCTTC
TRBV2	TRBJ1-4	-	-	CASTSRGRGGEKLFF	TGTGCCAGCACCAGTCGGGGGAGGGGAGGGGAAAAACTGTTTTTT
TRBV5-1	TRBJ2-5	-	-	CASSLQGGRETQYF	TGCGCCAGCAGCTTACAGGGCGGACGAGAGACCCAGTACTTC
TRBV28	TRBJ2-3	TRBD2	-	CASSSGATDTQYF	TGTGCCAGCAGTAGCGGGGCCACAGATACGCAGTATTTT
TRBV5-1	TRBJ1-1	-	-	CASTPITGKAEAFF	TGCGCCAGCACTCCGATTACAGGGAAGGCTGAAGCTTTCTTT
TRBV5-1	TRBJ2-7	-	-	CASSKDSYPYEQYF	TGCGCCAGCAGCAAGGACAGCTACCCCTACGAGCAGTACTTC
TRBV9	TRBJ2-3	TRBD1	-	CASSVRQGADTQYF	TGTGCCAGCAGCGTTCGACAGGGGGCAGATACGCAGTATTTT
TRBV28	TRBJ2-2	-	few	CASSLTRMGELFF	TGTGCCAGCAGTTTAACCAGGATGGGGGAGCTGTTTTTT
TRBV4-3	TRBJ2-7	TRBD1	-	CASSQQQGYSYEQYF	TGCGCCAGCAGCCAACAACAGGGGTACTCCTACGAGCAGTACTTC
TRBV27	TRBJ2-7	TRBD1	-	CASSPPGQGLEQYF	TGTGCCAGCAGCCCCCCGGGACAGGGGTTGGAGCAGTACTTC
TRBV11-2	TRBJ2-5	-	-	CASSSQGGLGETQYF	TGTGCCAGCAGCTCACAGGGTGGGTTGGGGGAGACCCAGTACTTC
TRBV27	TRBJ2-7	TRBD1	few	CASNPTGDRGAFRYF	TGTGCCAGCAACCCCACGGGGGACAGGGGAGCGTTTAGGTACTTC
TRBV5-1	TRBJ2-3	-	-	CASSLGQPTDTQYF	TGCGCCAGCAGCTTGGGACAGCCCACAGATACGCAGTATTTT
TRBV9	TRBJ1-2	TRBD1	once	CASSVAPETGGAYGYTF	TGTGCCAGCAGCGTAGCCCCAGAGACAGGGGGCGCCTATGGCTACACCTTC
TRBV5-1	TRBJ1-3	TRBD1	-	CASSLEGGAGNTIYF	TGCGCCAGCAGCTTGGAAGGGGGCGCCGGAAACACCATATATTTT
TRBV28	TRBJ1-5	TRBD1	-	CASSAQGASFQPQHF	TGTGCCAGCAGCGCCCAGGGGGCGAGTTTCCAGCCCCAGCATTTT
TRBV6-6	TRBJ1-6	-	-	CASSDRIERPLHF	TGTGCCAGCAGTGACAGGATCGAGAGGCCCCTCCACTTT
TRBV5-4	TRBJ2-7	-	-	CASSLGLSGRGNEQYF	TGTGCCAGCAGCCTGGGCCTTAGCGGTCGAGGGAACGAGCAGTACTTC
TRBV5-4	TRBJ1-1	-	-	CASSSLGRARNTEAFF	TGTGCCAGCAGCTCTCTGGGTAGAGCTAGGAACACTGAAGCTTTCTTT
TRBV19	TRBJ1-6	TRBD1	-	CASRPGTANSPLHF	TGTGCCAGTAGGCCCGGGACAGCTAATTCACCCCTCCACTTT
TRBV29-1	TRBJ2-2	-	-	CSVVGGTGELFF	TGCAGCGTTGTGGGGGGCACCGGGGAGCTGTTTTTT
TRBV29-1	TRBJ2-1	TRBD2	-	CSVETPASGIDEQFF	TGCAGCGTTGAGACTCCGGCTAGCGGGATTGATGAGCAGTTCTTC